The 14 T cell receptor beta chains reported below all come from one sample, sequenced in a study of T cells expressing NK-cell markers. TCRdb re-called the 5' RACE reads and shows each CDR3 protein once, DNA omitted. The sample totals approximately 420,000 distinct CDR3 sequences. The sequencing sample was made of blood T cells: a sorted CD56 or NKG2C T cell subset, CD4+ or CD8+ T cells, or bulk PBMC T cells (not recorded which). Receptors originate from a woman aged 45-65 years in good health.

CDR3 region: CASSQGAQGLFFKAFF. J is TRBJ1-1 and V is TRBV4-1; TCRdb reports TRBD1, a call that lacks DNA to check it against. Germline V gene data show CDR1 as MGHRA and CDR2 as YSYEKL. The CDR3 contains 16 residues.

The chain joins TRBV4-1 to TRBJ2-7; TCRdb lists TRBD1, though no DNA is available to test this call. This CDR3 is 15 amino acids long. The germline V gene encodes CDR1 MGHRA and CDR2 YSYEKL. CDR3 amino acids: CASSQGPGTGSEQYF.

CDR3 in amino acids: CASSAGSEQFF. V is TRBV25-1 and J is TRBJ2-1; checking the TCRdb D call of TRBD1 is not possible without DNA. In germline, CDR1 is MGHDK, CDR2 SYGVNS. CDR3 size: 11 residues.

The J gene is TRBJ2-3, the V gene TRBV12-3 or TRBV12-4; checking the TCRdb D call of TRBD1 is not possible without DNA. The CDR3 covers 15 residues. CDR3 sequence: CASSLGTGAADTQYF.

The V and J genes are TRBV10-2 and TRBJ2-3; the D call from TCRdb, TRBD2, cannot be confirmed without DNA. Germline assignment: CDR1 WSHSY and CDR2 SAAADI. The CDR3 is 15 residues long. The CDR3: CATTLRTPSTDTQYF.

CDR3 amino acids: CASSSAGTGRSDTQYF. J is TRBJ2-3 and V is TRBV5-1; TCRdb reports TRBD1, a call that lacks DNA to check it against. Germline V lookup: CDR1 SGHRS, CDR2 YFSETQ. The CDR3 covers 16 residues. Based on the CDR3 plus reference TRBV5-1 and TRBJ2-3, the full variable domain is KAGVTQTPRYLIKTRGQQVTLSCSPISGHRSVSWYQQTPGQGLQFLFEYFSETQRNKGNFPGRFSGRQFSNSRSEMNVSTLELGDSALYLCASSSAGTGRSDTQYFGPGTRLTVL.

The V and J genes are TRBV21-1 and TRBJ2-2; the D call of TRBD2 rests on TCRdb alone, since no DNA is present to check it. TRBV21-1 is a listed pseudogene. This CDR3 spans 12 amino acids. The chain's CDR3 is CAAPSGTGELFF.

V and J are TRBV6-5 and TRBJ2-3. The CDR3 loop spans 17 amino acids. Germline-derived CDR1 and CDR2 are MNHEY and SVGAGI. Here the CDR3 reads CASSYLRLAASTDTQYF.

J is TRBJ2-3 and V is TRBV12-3 or TRBV12-4; TCRdb's D call of TRBD2 is untestable without DNA. This CDR3 contains 15 residues. CDR3 residues: CASSLSSGRSDTQYF.

J is TRBJ1-1 and V is TRBV29-1; TCRdb names TRBD1, which stays unverified in the absence of DNA. CDR1 is SQVTM, CDR2 ANQGSEA, per germline. The CDR3 is 14 residues long. The CDR3 here is CSVALGGRDTEAFF.

This chain joins TRBV2 and TRBJ1-5; absent DNA, TCRdb's TRBD1 call cannot be checked. From germline, CDR1 is SNHLY and CDR2 FYNNEI. CDR3 length: 15 amino acids. The CDR3 sequence: CASSPGQNINQPQHF.

This sequence joins TRBV14 and TRBJ1-6; the TCRdb call, TRBD1, lacks DNA for checking. Germline V gene lookup returns CDR1 SGHDN and CDR2 FVKESK. This CDR3 has 17 residues. CDR3: CASSHAPETGYNSPLHF.

Here the CDR3 reads CASSAAARNQPQHF. This sequence joins TRBV6-5 and TRBJ1-5. The CDR3 is made up of 14 amino acids. CDR1 is MNHEY and CDR2 is SVGAGI in the germline V gene.

V gene TRBV5-1 combines with J gene TRBJ2-4; TCRdb's D call, TRBD1, is unchecked because there is no DNA. CDR3 length equals 14 residues. Germline V gives CDR1 SGHRS, CDR2 YFSETQ. The CDR3 protein is CASSSRTGWDIQYF.